Described below is a single TCR beta chain sequence and its context. This clonotype was counted at least ten times. The specificity of this receptor is unknown. No clone much larger than this one lies a single base away; base qualities are absent. These data belong to a study of regulatory T cells in long-lasting Graves disease (dated by TCRdb to the early 2020s). The study in broad terms: In the newly diagnosed Graves' disease group, patients had been taking antithyroid drugs for less than 3 months. This study used TCR sequencing and RNA sequencing of peripheral blood to compare persistent Graves' disease patients against newly diagnosed Graves' disease patients. The study was conducted in China and was registered as a clinical trial. A total of around 33 samples were covered by TCR sequencing, comprising some 13 persistent and around 20 newly diagnosed Graves' disease patients.

CDR1 and CDR2 were assigned from the germline V gene (reference sequence) as GTSNPN and SVGIG. Counted from cysteine to phenylalanine, this CDR3 has 12 amino acids. The read is trimmed to its CDR3 DNA, 36 bases read in frame from base 1. The trim is 4 bases for V and 3 bases for J, with a gap of 9 bases between the germline ends. Preparation of the library involved multiplex PCR. Instrument on record: Illumina HiSeq 4000. TCR beta libraries were built with iRepertoire HTBI primers and Arm-PCR amplification of CDR3 regions. PCR products were gel purified before sequencing. The published analysis was carried out like this. Across samples, 62 TRBV and 13 to 15 TRBJ segments were identified and used for gene usage analysis of CDR3 amino acid clonotypes. COPE and FqMerger were used to merge the filtered high-quality paired reads into contigs. BLAST was used to align contigs to the IMGT TRBV, TRBD and TRBJ reference genes, and CDR3 was defined following IMGT. Clonotypes above 0.1% frequency were classified as highly expanded clones. Repertoire diversity was measured by Shannon entropy, and V-J evenness by the Gini coefficient. A clonotype found in more than one individual was treated as public. TCRdb reprocessing: public reads trimmed at Q25 with fastp, clones called with MiXCR, in-frame beta chains kept. Rows with a matching CDR3 protein are joined into one entry that keeps the most common DNA and genes. The V and J calls were determined by TCRdb, not by the authors. This sample is represented by some 220,000 distinct CDR3 sequences; roughly a fifth of them were singletons. The ten largest clones represent 10% to 15% of the sample.

This specimen's time point label, per the study, means: newly diagnosed GD, antithyroid drugs for less than 3 months. RNA was extracted from PBMCs in TRIzol for both TCR sequencing and RNA sequencing. The diagnosis of Graves' disease was made according to American Thyroid Association guidelines. The patients came from an endocrinology department in Xi'an, China. From each patient, 8 to 10 milliliters of peripheral blood was collected into an EDTA anticoagulant tube. Ficoll Paque Plus density gradient separation was used to isolate PBMCs, and no further T cell sorting was done. RNA quality was checked with an Agilent 2100 Bioanalyzer and agarose gel, and concentration with a NanoDrop 2000. Broad study findings and their caveats: The authors acknowledged the small sample size as a limitation that may reduce accuracy. Sequencing and analysis were restricted to the TCR beta chain. Persistent disease showed preferential use of TRBV28, TRBJ1-2 and TRBJ2-5, whereas newly diagnosed disease favored TRBV20-1 and TRBJ2-1. Compared with newly diagnosed patients, patients with persistent Graves' disease had lower TCR Shannon entropy and fewer highly expanded clones, which suggests clonal expansion. Persistent patients shared more public clonotypes among themselves (more than 2,500) than newly diagnosed patients did (more than 950). Peripheral blood alone was examined, since thyroid tissue, which constituted the primary lesion, could not be accessed.

These data also formed part of another study, on T cells in Graves' hyperthyroidism and ophthalmopathy. Per the second study: Stable Graves' hyperthyroidism was defined as the absence of progression to ophthalmopathy over 18 months of follow-up. Hyperthyroidism patients were aged 18 to 65 years and newly diagnosed, with disease duration of less than 2 months. The study excluded patients with uncontrolled infections, other autoimmune diseases, pregnancy or lactation. Diagnoses were established on the basis of clinical symptoms, serum thyroxine and TRAb, thyroid ultrasound, and orbital computed tomography. For the first round of RT-PCR on the TCR CDR3, the HTBI primer set was used together with the Qiagen OneStep RT-PCR kit. Most expanded thyroid clonotypes (frequency above 0.001) were also detected in blood, a finding suggesting that blood repertoires may reflect thyroid immune responses. A model built on a 13 V-J signature distinguished ophthalmopathy from stable hyperthyroidism, reaching roughly 88% sensitivity and about 81% specificity in cross-validation and 80%/75% in testing. In validation, the model predicted progression to ophthalmopathy a median of approximately 6.6 months before onset, with roughly 70% sensitivity and around 76% specificity. TCR V-J signatures able to tell the groups apart were searched for in a discovery cohort of around 95 patients, of whom 40 to 45 had Graves' ophthalmopathy and about 55 had stable Graves' hyperthyroidism. Prospective prediction of ophthalmopathy was tested in an independent validation cohort consisting of fewer than 20 hyperthyroidism patients and approximately 16 patients who later progressed to ophthalmopathy. The 100 or so discovery patients were randomly split 7:3 into training and test sets. In six Graves' hyperthyroidism patients, the study also compared T-cell repertoires from thyroid tissue with T-cell repertoires from blood. Following sampling, methimazole starting at 30 mg daily was given to hyperthyroidism patients, and high-dose intravenous methylprednisolone was given to ophthalmopathy patients. Libraries were constructed in a second round of multiplex PCR, after which size selection and purification were performed. Sequencing of the libraries was done on an Illumina HiSeq2000 using paired-end 100 bp reads. SOAPnuke was used to process the raw data, with reads discarded if the reads contained adapters or uncalled bases, had a mean Phred below 15, or lacked an exact constant-primer or identifier match. High-quality paired reads were merged with COPE v1.2.5, and unique nucleotide sequences were defined as clonotypes. Clonotypes were aligned to IMGT TRBV, TRBD and TRBJ reference segments using MiTCR v1.1. Analysis was restricted to V-J combinations with a frequency above 0.0001, which covered 99.2% of repertoires. A TCS score was defined as the ratio of F50 (clonal expansion) to E x V (chaos), with BLOSUM62-based TCRdist applied between CDR3 peptides within each V-J. Welch's t-statistics and random forest reduced fewer than 550 V-J features to roughly 13, which were used in a naive Bayes classifier (R e1071). No statistical method was used to set the sample size in advance, and investigators knew the group allocation. The paper describes TCR Vbeta CDR3 sequencing of 135 peripheral blood samples, made up of about 40 ophthalmopathy patients, some 80 hyperthyroidism patients and around 17 progressor patients.

The source material was peripheral blood mononuclear cells (PBMCs), sampled at new diagnosis, from a patient treated with antithyroid drugs. The receptor's source is a woman aged 25 to 39 with Graves disease. Donor details come from another sample of the same person, matched by shared clones. The chain couples TRBV30 to TRBJ1-2, with the D gene too uncertain to name. The sequenced DNA: TGTGCCTGGACGGCGGGGTACTATGGCTACACCTTC. It is translated as CAWTAGYYGYTF.